These 28 T cell receptor beta chains came from one sample sequenced in a study of T cells after somatic rescue of genetic block. Data came from immunoSEQ multiplex PCR; TCRdb stores just in-frame clones and leaves some out. The data contain 50,000 to 60,000 clones, approximately 96% of them seen just once; the ten biggest clones take up approximately 0.07%. The sample comprised peripheral blood mononuclear cells (PBMCs). These receptor sequences come from a child less than two years old.

This sequence joins TRBV18 and TRBJ1-3; no clear D gene. Germline V gene sequence: CDR1 KGHSH, CDR2 LQKENI. V was trimmed by 1 base and J by 2 bases, leaving 9 bases between them. This CDR3 region has 15 residues. The CDR3 nucleotides read TGTGCCAGCTCACCACTCCCAGATCCTGGAAACACCATATATTTT. It codes for CASSPLPDPGNTIYF.

The CDR3 DNA is TGCGCCAGCAGCTTGGCCGGCAGGCCGAATGAAAAACTGTTTTTT. Its translation: CASSLAGRPNEKLFF. The rearrangement uses TRBV5-1 and TRBJ1-4, with D unresolved. Per germline, CDR1 SGHRS and CDR2 YFSETQ. Trimming removed 0 bases from V and 5 bases from J, with 11 bases in between. The CDR3 consists of 15 residues.

This rearrangement joins TRBV21-1 to TRBJ1-4; the DNA was not used to check the table's D call, TRBD1. TRBV21-1 is an annotated pseudogene. The CDR3 runs to 14 residues. The DNA for the CDR3 is TGTGCCAGCAGCAAAGACACAACTAATGAAAAACTGTTTTTT. Amino acids: CASSKDTTNEKLFF.

The chain employs TRBV6-6 and TRBJ1-5; tentative D call: TRBD1 (6 bases). Germline V lookup: CDR1 MNHNY, CDR2 SVGAGI (reference sequence). V lost 5 bases and J 2 bases, leaving 16 bases between the germline ends. This CDR3 region has 16 residues. CDR3 DNA: TGTGCCAGCAGTCACACGACAGGAGGGGGCAATCAGCCCCAGCATTTT. Its translation: CASSHTTGGGNQPQHF.

The chain carries TRBV10-3 and TRBJ2-2; a possible D gene is TRBD2 (7 bases). CDR3 length: 15 amino acids. Per the germline V gene, CDR1 is ENHRY and CDR2 is SYGVKD. V was pared by 4 bases and J by 3 bases, with 12 bases between. CDR3: CAISGGGADTGELFF. The CDR3 nucleotides read TGTGCCATCAGTGGGGGGGGCGCGGACACCGGGGAGCTGTTTTTT.

The rearrangement joins TRBV5-4 to TRBJ2-3; 11 nucleotides align to TRBD2. This CDR3 region has 15 residues. Germline V gene sequence: CDR1 SGHNT, CDR2 YYREEE (reference sequence). With V trimmed by 5 bases and J by 5 bases, 7 bases remained unmatched. This chain's CDR3 is CASSSLAGVGDTQYF. For the CDR3, the DNA is TGTGCCAGCAGTTCACTAGCGGGAGTTGGAGATACGCAGTATTTT.

V usage is TRBV6-1 and J usage is TRBJ1-4; D is possibly TRBD1 (5 bases). The CDR3 contains 14 residues. CDR1 and CDR2 (germline): MNHNS, SASEGT. The germline V and J ends were trimmed by 6 bases and 7 bases, with 15 bases remaining between them. The CDR3, as DNA: TGTGCCAGCAGGGTACAGGAAATCGGTGAAAAACTGTTTTTT. It is translated as CASRVQEIGEKLFF.

The chain links TRBV7-9 to TRBJ2-6, with D unclear. V shed 1 base and J shed 1 base, with 5 bases lying between them. CDR3 size: 15 residues. Per germline, CDR1 SEHNR and CDR2 FQNEAQ (reference sequence). In DNA, the CDR3 is TGTGCCAGCAGCTTAGGGGGATCTGGGGCCAACGTCCTGACTTTC. Its protein product is CASSLGGSGANVLTF.

The chain links TRBV7-3 to TRBJ2-1, with 12 bases lining up with TRBD2. CDR3 length: 16 residues. With 2 bases clipped from V and 5 bases from J, the junction kept 4 bases outside the gene matches. Per the germline V gene, CDR1 is SGHTA and CDR2 is FQGTGA. CDR3 sequence: CASSLLAGGLNNEQFF. The DNA for the CDR3 is TGTGCCAGCAGCTTACTAGCGGGAGGGCTTAACAATGAGCAGTTCTTC.

V usage is TRBV27 and J usage is TRBJ1-2; 8 bases match TRBD1. Trimming at V came to 6 bases and at J to 1 base, leaving 7 bases not matched to a gene. Germline CDR1 and CDR2: MNHEY and SMNVEV (reference sequence). The CDR3 is 15 residues long. CDR3 amino acids: CASRGWTGFNYGYTF. In DNA, the CDR3 is TGTGCCAGCAGGGGATGGACAGGGTTTAACTATGGCTACACCTTC.

V gene TRBV28 combines with J gene TRBJ1-2; D may be TRBD1 (6 bases). V lost 10 bases and J lost 2, with 14 bases in between. CDR3 size: 13 residues. Germline lookup yields CDR1 MDHEN and CDR2 SYDVKM. The CDR3 spells CATHPGTNYGYTF. The DNA for the CDR3 is TGTGCCACCCATCCCGGGACAAACTATGGCTACACCTTC.

The chain is built from TRBV19 and TRBJ1-2; D not certain. The V end was cut by 0 bases, the J end by 4 bases, with 6 bases between. CDR1 is LNHDA, CDR2 SQIVND, per germline (reference sequence). There are 13 residues in the CDR3. In DNA form, the CDR3 reads TGTGCCAGTAGTATAGACAGTCTCTATGGCTACACCTTC. It translates to CASSIDSLYGYTF.

This sequence joins TRBV29-1 and TRBJ2-7, with D unresolved. There are 12 residues in the CDR3. The V and J ends lost 1 base and 2 bases respectively, with 6 bases between them. The V gene's germline CDR1 is SQVTM and CDR2 ANQGSEA. CDR3 coding DNA: TGCAGCGTTGAAGTCAGAGCCTACGAGCAGTACTTC. This sequence encodes CSVEVRAYEQYF.

This chain joins TRBV5-1 and TRBJ2-7, with 10 bases aligning to TRBD2. The CDR3 spans 14 residues. Germline V gene sequence: CDR1 SGHRS, CDR2 YFSETQ. Unmatched junction bases numbered 7, after V lost 5 bases and J lost 5 bases. This chain's CDR3 is CASRLLAGINEQYF. CDR3 DNA sequence: TGCGCCAGCAGGCTACTAGCGGGAATTAACGAGCAGTACTTC.

V is TRBV23-1 and J is TRBJ1-5, with D unclear. TRBV23-1 is given ORF status, its function remaining uncertain. V was cut by 2 bases and J by 4 bases, with 12 bases left in between. The length of the CDR3 is 15 residues. This chain's CDR3 is CASSQPDGFNQPQHF. DNA of the CDR3: TGCGCCAGCAGTCAACCAGACGGATTTAATCAGCCCCAGCATTTT.

The rearrangement uses TRBV5-6 and TRBJ2-5; D gene unclear. The V end lost 4 bases, the J end lost 9 bases, and 13 bases lay between the germline ends. Germline V CDR1 and CDR2: SGHDT, YYEEEE. CDR3 length: 12 residues. The CDR3 loop is CASSVRRMAQYF. DNA of the CDR3: TGTGCCAGCAGCGTGCGTCGGATGGCCCAGTACTTC.

This clone was seen just once. The CDR3 reads CASSQDRTGPNTEAFF. Written as DNA, the CDR3 is TGTGCCAGCAGCCAAGATCGGACAGGGCCGAACACTGAAGCTTTCTTT. The rearrangement joins TRBV4-2 to TRBJ1-1; 8 bases are a match to TRBD1. The V segment lost 0 bases and the J segment 1 base; nucleotides outside the gene matches: 4. The CDR3 contains 16 residues. Germline V lookup: CDR1 LGHNA, CDR2 YNFKEQ.

The V gene is TRBV5-1, the J gene TRBJ1-3; D not resolved. V lost 0 bases to trimming and J lost 0 bases, with 4 bases between them. Per the germline V gene, CDR1 is SGHRS and CDR2 is YFSETQ. This CDR3 comprises 14 residues. CDR3 sequence: CASSLANSGNTIYF. The CDR3 region has the DNA TGCGCCAGCAGCTTGGCAAACTCTGGAAACACCATATATTTT. Using reference TRBV5-1 and TRBJ1-3 for the parts outside the CDR3, the full variable domain is KAGVTQTPRYLIKTRGQQVTLSCSPISGHRSVSWYQQTPGQGLQFLFEYFSETQRNKGNFPGRFSGRQFSNSRSEMNVSTLELGDSALYLCASSLANSGNTIYFGEGSWLTVV.

The CDR3 sequence is CAISDVLDFTDTQYF. The DNA for the CDR3 is TGTGCCATCAGTGACGTGCTAGACTTCACAGATACGCAGTATTTT. This chain uses TRBV10-3 with TRBJ2-3; unclear D gene. The CDR3 is 15 residues long. V was clipped by 3 bases and J by 2 bases, with 12 bases between them. CDR1 ENHRY and CDR2 SYGVKD come from the germline V gene.

This chain uses TRBV27 with TRBJ2-1; perhaps TRBD2 as D (5 bases). Trimming shortened V by 4 bases and J by 6 bases, and 13 bases separated the two germline ends. The CDR3 contains 14 residues. Per germline, CDR1 MNHEY and CDR2 SMNVEV (reference sequence). CDR3 DNA sequence: TGTGCCAGCAGTTCTACCCGGACTGGCAATGAGCAGTTCTTC. As protein: CASSSTRTGNEQFF.

Here the CDR3 DNA reads TGTGCCAGTAGTGTTGGACAGCGGCTAGAACTACTCTATGGCTACACCTTC. Translated, it gives CASSVGQRLELLYGYTF. The chain uses TRBV19 and TRBJ1-2; maybe TRBD1 (6 bases). V shed 5 bases and J shed 4 bases, with 23 bases lying between them. In germline, CDR1 is LNHDA, CDR2 SQIVND (reference sequence). CDR3 length: 17 amino acids.

The V gene is TRBV7-3, the J gene TRBJ2-5; D assignment may be TRBD1 or TRBD2 (5 bases each). The CDR3 runs 14 residues. Germline loops: CDR1 SGHTA, CDR2 FQGTGA. Trimming cost V 5 bases and J 3 bases, with 13 bases left between them. CDR3: CASSPTGAKETQYF. CDR3 in DNA: TGTGCCAGCAGCCCCACCGGGGCTAAAGAGACCCAGTACTTC.

This clone appeared once. The chain joins TRBV5-1 to TRBJ2-4; perhaps D is TRBD1 or TRBD2 (7 bases each). V was shortened by 4 bases and J by 4 bases, with 18 bases between the two germline ends. The CDR3 runs 16 residues. Germline V gene lookup returns CDR1 SGHRS and CDR2 YFSETQ. CDR3 in amino acids: CASSPGEGAVKNIQYF. CDR3 DNA sequence: TGCGCCAGCAGCCCAGGGGAGGGGGCCGTTAAAAACATTCAGTACTTC.

The genes are TRBV27 and TRBJ1-1; D gene ambiguous. Germline V CDR1 and CDR2: MNHEY, SMNVEV (reference sequence). Trimming left V 5 bases short and J 3 bases short, with 10 bases between. The CDR3 extends over 13 amino acids. CDR3 DNA: TGTGCCAGCAGTCGGGGTGCGTACACTGAAGCTTTCTTT. As protein: CASSRGAYTEAFF.

The V gene is TRBV28, the J gene TRBJ1-1; D unclear. Germline values: CDR1 MDHEN, CDR2 SYDVKM. V was clipped by 5 bases and J by 4 bases, with 11 bases between them. The CDR3 length is 13 residues. The CDR3 nucleotides read TGTGCCAGCAGTCCGCAATCGGGCACTGAAGCTTTCTTT. Its translation is CASSPQSGTEAFF.

The J gene is TRBJ1-1, the V gene TRBV9; 9 nucleotides agree with TRBD1. This CDR3 spans 14 amino acids. Germline V gene lookup returns CDR1 SGDLS and CDR2 YYNGEE. V lost 2 bases and J lost 4; bases outside the gene matches: 3. This CDR3 is CASSVPGQGTEAFF. CDR3 bases: TGTGCCAGCAGCGTGCCGGGACAGGGCACTGAAGCTTTCTTT.

This clone was recorded only once. The chain is built from TRBV2 and TRBJ2-1; 10 bases map to TRBD2. Germline V lookup: CDR1 SNHLY, CDR2 FYNNEI. CDR3 size: 13 residues. The ends lost 3 bases at V and 9 bases at J; junction bases unmatched: 2. The CDR3 nucleotides are TGTGCCAGCAGTGACCGACTAGCGGGTGAGCAGTTCTTC. Protein product: CASSDRLAGEQFF.

J is TRBJ1-2 and V is TRBV10-3, with D unclear. The V end lost 7 bases, the J end lost 2 bases, and 11 bases lay between the germline ends. The CDR3 has 13 amino acids. CDR1 is ENHRY, CDR2 SYGVKD, per germline. The CDR3 protein is CAITLGDNYGYTF. The CDR3 DNA sequence: TGTGCCATCACCCTAGGAGACAACTATGGCTACACCTTC.